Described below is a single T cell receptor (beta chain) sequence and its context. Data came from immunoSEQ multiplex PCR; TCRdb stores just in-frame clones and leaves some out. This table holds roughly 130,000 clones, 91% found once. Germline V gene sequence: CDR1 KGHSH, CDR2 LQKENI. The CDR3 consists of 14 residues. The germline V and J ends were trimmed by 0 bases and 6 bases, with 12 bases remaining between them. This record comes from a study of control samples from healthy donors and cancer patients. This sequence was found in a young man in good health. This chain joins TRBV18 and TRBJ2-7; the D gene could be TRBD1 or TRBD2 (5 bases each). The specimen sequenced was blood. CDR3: CASSPPLGAREQYF. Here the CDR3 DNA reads TGTGCCAGCTCACCACCCCTCGGGGCACGCGAGCAGTACTTC.